Shown below are 4 T cell receptor beta chains from a single sample sequenced in a study of shared clonotypes between healthy human individuals. Measured with immunoSEQ multiplex PCR; TCRdb has only the in-frame clones, and not every one. The sample has about 480,000 clones, almost 80% seen once. The sequenced sample was PBMCs. These receptors were collected from a woman aged 40 to 49 in good health. Some clones in this sample may be carry-over from other donors' samples.

V is TRBV30 and J is TRBJ2-3; perhaps D is TRBD1 or TRBD2 (5 bases each). Germline V gene data show CDR1 as GTSNPN and CDR2 as SVGIG (reference sequence). V was trimmed by 0 bases and J by 0 bases, leaving 10 bases between them. The CDR3 consists of 15 residues. CDR3 DNA sequence: TGTGCCTGGAGTGTACGTGGGGGAAGCACAGATACGCAGTATTTT. Translated: CAWSVRGGSTDTQYF.

The sample holds many counts of this clone. The J gene is TRBJ1-5, the V gene TRBV6-6, with D uncertain. CDR1 MNHNY and CDR2 SVGAGI come from the germline V gene (reference sequence). Trimming pared 4 bases from V and 7 bases from J, leaving 5 bases between. This CDR3 spans 11 amino acids. In nucleotides, the CDR3 is TGTGCCAGCAGTTCGGAGCAGCCCCAGCATTTT. Translating it yields CASSSEQPQHF.

Notes on this clone: The same CDR3 is also encoded by other DNA sequences in this sample. The genes are TRBV19 and TRBJ1-5; D possibly corresponds to TRBD1 (5 bases). Germline-derived CDR1 and CDR2 are LNHDA and SQIVND (reference sequence). Between the trimmed V and J ends, which lost 5 bases and 2 bases, there was a span of 10 bases. CDR3 length equals 14 residues. The CDR3 DNA follows: TGTGCCAGTAGTCCCCGGGGCGGCAATCAGCCCCAGCATTTT. Its protein is CASSPRGGNQPQHF.

The DNA for the CDR3 is TGTGCCACCAGCAGCGGGAGTTTTACAGATACGCAGTATTTT. It yields the protein CATSSGSFTDTQYF. The chain has TRBV15 and TRBJ2-3; a weak D match, TRBD2 (6 bases). This CDR3 comprises 14 residues. Germline-derived CDR1 and CDR2 are LNHNV and YYDKDF (reference sequence). Trimming took 3 bases from V and 3 from J, leaving 10 bases between them.